This TCR beta chain was retrieved from a study of T cell responses to AZD1222 COVID-19 vaccine. The data were produced by immunoSEQ multiplex PCR, yet TCRdb's version contains in-frame clones alone and is incomplete. Counted here are more than 150,000 clones, approximately 91% occurring once; the ten biggest clones make up over 0.85%. The source of this sequence is an adult in good health. The specimen was peripheral blood, collected on day 0 of AZD1222 vaccination.

The DNA for the CDR3 is TGTGCCAGCGCTGGGGGACTAGCTTACAATGAGCAGTTCTTC. Protein sequence: CASAGGLAYNEQFF. This chain links TRBV9 with TRBJ2-1, with 9 positions matching TRBD2. CDR3 length: 14 amino acids. V trimming: 7 bases; J trimming: 4 bases; junction bases outside the gene matches: 6. Looked up from germline, CDR1 is SGDLS and CDR2 is YYNGEE.